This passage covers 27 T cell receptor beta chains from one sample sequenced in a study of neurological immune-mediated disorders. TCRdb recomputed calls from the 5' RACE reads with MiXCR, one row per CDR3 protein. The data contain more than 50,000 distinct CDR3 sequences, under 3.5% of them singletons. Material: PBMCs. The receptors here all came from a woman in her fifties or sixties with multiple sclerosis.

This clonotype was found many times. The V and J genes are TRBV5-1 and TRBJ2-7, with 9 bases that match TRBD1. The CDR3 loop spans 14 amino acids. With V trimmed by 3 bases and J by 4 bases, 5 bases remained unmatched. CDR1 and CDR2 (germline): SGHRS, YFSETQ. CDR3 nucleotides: TGCGCCAGCAGCTACGGGACAGGGTTTTACGAGCAGTACTTC. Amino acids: CASSYGTGFYEQYF.

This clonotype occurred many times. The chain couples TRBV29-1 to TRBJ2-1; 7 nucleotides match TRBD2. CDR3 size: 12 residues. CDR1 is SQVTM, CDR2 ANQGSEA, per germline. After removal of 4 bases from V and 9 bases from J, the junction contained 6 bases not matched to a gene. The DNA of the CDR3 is TGCAGCGTTGGCATAGCGGGCCTTGAGCAGTTCTTC. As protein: CSVGIAGLEQFF.

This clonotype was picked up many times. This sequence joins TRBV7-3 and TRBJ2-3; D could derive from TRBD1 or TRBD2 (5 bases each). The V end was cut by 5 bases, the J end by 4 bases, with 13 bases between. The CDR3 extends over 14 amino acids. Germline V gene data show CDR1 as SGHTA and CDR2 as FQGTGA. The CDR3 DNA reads TGTGCCAGCAGCGCCGGGACCAGGGCAGATACGCAGTATTTT. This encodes CASSAGTRADTQYF.

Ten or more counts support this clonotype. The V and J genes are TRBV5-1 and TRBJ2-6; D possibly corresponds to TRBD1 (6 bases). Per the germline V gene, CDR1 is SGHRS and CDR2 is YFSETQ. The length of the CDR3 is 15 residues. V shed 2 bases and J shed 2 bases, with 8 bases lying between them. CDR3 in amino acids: CASSLTGTGANVLTF. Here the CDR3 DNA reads TGCGCCAGCAGCTTAACAGGGACTGGGGCCAACGTCCTGACTTTC.

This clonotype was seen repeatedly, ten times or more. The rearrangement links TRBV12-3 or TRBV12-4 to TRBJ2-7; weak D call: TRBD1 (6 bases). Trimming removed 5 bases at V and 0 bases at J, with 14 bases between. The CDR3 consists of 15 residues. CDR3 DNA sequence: TGTGCCAGCAGTCCCTCGACAGGTTACTCCTACGAGCAGTACTTC. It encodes CASSPSTGYSYEQYF.

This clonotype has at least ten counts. The CDR3 nucleotides are TGCGCCAGCAACCGGGACCAAGAGACCCAGTACTTC. This sequence encodes CASNRDQETQYF. The V and J genes are TRBV5-1 and TRBJ2-5; D ambiguous. The germline V gene encodes CDR1 SGHRS and CDR2 YFSETQ. V lost 6 bases to trimming and J lost 0 bases, with 6 bases between them. This CDR3 is 12 amino acids long.

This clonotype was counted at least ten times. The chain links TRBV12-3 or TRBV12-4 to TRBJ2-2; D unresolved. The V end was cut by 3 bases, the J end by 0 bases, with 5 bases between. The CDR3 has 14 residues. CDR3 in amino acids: CASSLATNTGELFF. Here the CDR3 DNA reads TGTGCCAGCAGTTTGGCTACGAACACCGGGGAGCTGTTTTTT.

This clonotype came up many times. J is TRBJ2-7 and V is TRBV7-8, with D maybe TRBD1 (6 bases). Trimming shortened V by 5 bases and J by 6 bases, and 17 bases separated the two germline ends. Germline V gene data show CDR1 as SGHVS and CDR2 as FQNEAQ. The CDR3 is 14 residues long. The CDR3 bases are TGTGCCAGCAGCCTCGGGACACAGGTCCCCGAGCAGTACTTC. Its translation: CASSLGTQVPEQYF.

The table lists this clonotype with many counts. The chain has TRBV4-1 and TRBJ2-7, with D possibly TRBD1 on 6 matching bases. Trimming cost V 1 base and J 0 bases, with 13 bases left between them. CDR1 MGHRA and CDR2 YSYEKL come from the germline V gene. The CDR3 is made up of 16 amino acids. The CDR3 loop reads CASSQVGTYSSYEQYF. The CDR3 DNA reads TGCGCCAGCAGCCAAGTTGGGACATATAGCTCCTACGAGCAGTACTTC.

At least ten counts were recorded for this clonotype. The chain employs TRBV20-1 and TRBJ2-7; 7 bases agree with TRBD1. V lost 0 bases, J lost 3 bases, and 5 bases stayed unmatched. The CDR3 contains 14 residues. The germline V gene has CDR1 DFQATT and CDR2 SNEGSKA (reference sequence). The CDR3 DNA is TGCAGTGCTAGAGATCACAGGGGTCACTACGAGCAGTACTTC. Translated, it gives CSARDHRGHYEQYF.

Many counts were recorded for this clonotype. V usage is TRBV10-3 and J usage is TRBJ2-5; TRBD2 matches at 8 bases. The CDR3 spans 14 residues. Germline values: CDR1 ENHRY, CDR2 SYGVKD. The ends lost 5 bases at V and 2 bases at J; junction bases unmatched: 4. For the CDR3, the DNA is TGTGCCATCAGTCCACTAGCGGAACAAGAGACCCAGTACTTC. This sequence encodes CAISPLAEQETQYF.

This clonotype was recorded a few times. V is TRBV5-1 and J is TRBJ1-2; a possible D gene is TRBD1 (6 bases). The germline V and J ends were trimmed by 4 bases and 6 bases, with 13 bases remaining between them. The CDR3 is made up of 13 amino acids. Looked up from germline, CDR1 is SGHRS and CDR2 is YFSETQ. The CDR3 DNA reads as TGCGCCAGCAGCCAACAGGGATTAAATGGCTACACCTTC. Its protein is CASSQQGLNGYTF.

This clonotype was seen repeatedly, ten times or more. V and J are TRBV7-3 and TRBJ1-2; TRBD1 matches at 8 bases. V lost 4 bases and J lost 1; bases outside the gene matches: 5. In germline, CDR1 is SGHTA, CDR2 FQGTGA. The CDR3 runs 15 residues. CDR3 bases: TGTGCCAGCAGCTCCCCCGACAGGGGTAACTATGGCTACACCTTC. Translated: CASSSPDRGNYGYTF.

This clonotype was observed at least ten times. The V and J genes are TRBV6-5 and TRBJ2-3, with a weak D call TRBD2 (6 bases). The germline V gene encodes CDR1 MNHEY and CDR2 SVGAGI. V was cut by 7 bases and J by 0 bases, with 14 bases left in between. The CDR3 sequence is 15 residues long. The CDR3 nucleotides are TGTGCCAGCACCCTTAGCGGTTCTAGCACAGATACGCAGTATTTT. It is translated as CASTLSGSSTDTQYF.

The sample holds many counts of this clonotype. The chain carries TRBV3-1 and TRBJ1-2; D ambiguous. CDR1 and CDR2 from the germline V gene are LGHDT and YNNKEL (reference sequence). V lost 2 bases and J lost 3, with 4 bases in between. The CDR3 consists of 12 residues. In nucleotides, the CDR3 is TGTGCCAGCAGCCAATCAGACTATGGCTACACCTTC. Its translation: CASSQSDYGYTF.

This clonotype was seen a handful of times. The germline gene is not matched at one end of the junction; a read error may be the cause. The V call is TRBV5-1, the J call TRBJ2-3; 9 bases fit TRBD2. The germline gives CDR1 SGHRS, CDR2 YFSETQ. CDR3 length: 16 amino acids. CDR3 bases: TGCGCCAGCAGCTTGGTCCGCGGGGGGGCCCCAGATAAGCAGTATTTT. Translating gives CASSLVRGGAPDKQYF. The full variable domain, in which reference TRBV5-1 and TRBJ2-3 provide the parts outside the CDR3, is KAGVTQTPRYLIKTRGQQVTLSCSPISGHRSVSWYQQTPGQGLQFLFEYFSETQRNKGNFPGRFSGRQFSNSRSEMNVSTLELGDSALYLCASSLVRGGAPDKQYFGPGTRLTVL.

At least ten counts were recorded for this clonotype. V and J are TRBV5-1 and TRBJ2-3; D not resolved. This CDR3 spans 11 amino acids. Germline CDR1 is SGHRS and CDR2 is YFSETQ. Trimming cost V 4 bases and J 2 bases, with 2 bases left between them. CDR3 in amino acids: CASSVTDTQYF. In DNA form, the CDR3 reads TGCGCCAGCAGCGTCACAGATACGCAGTATTTT.

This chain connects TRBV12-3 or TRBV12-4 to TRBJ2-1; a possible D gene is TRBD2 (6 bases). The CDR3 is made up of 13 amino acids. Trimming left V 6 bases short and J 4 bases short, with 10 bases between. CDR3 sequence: CASSARGYNEQFF. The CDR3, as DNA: TGTGCCAGCAGCGCCCGGGGGTACAATGAGCAGTTCTTC.

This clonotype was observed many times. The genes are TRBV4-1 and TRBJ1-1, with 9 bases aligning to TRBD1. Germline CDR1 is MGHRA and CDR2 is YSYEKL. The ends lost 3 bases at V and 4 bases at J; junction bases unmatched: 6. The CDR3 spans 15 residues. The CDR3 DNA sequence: TGCGCCAGCAGCCATACGACAGGGGGGTCCACTGAAGCTTTCTTT. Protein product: CASSHTTGGSTEAFF.

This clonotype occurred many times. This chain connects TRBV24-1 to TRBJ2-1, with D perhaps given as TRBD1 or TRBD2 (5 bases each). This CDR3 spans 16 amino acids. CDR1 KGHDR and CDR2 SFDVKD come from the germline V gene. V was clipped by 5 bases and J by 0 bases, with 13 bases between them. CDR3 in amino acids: CATSGGDGNSYNEQFF. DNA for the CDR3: TGTGCCACCAGTGGTGGGGACGGCAACTCCTACAATGAGCAGTTCTTC.

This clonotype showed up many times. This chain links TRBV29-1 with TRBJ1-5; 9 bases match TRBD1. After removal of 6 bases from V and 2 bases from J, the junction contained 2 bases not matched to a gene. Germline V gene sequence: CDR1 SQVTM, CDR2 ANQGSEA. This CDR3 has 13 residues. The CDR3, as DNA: TGCAGCGTGGGACAGGGCGGCAATCAGCCCCAGCATTTT. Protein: CSVGQGGNQPQHF.

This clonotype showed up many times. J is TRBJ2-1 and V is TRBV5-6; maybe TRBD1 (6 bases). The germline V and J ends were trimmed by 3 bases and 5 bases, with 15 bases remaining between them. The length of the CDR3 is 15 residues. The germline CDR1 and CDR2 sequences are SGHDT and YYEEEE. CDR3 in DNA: TGTGCCAGCAGCTCCCGGGACATTGGACACAATGAGCAGTTCTTC. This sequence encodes CASSSRDIGHNEQFF.

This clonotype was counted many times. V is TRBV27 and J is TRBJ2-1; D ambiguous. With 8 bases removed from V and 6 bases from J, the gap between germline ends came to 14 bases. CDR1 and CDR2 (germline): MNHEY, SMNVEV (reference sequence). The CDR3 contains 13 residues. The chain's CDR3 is CASAPFLGNEQFF. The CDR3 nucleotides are TGTGCCAGCGCCCCGTTCCTCGGCAATGAGCAGTTCTTC.

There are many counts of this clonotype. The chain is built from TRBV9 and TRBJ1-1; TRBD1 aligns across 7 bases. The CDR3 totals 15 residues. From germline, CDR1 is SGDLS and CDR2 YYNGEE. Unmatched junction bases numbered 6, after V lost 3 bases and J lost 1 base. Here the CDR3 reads CASSARTGGNTEAFF. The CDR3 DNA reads TGTGCCAGCAGCGCCCGGACAGGAGGGAACACTGAAGCTTTCTTT.

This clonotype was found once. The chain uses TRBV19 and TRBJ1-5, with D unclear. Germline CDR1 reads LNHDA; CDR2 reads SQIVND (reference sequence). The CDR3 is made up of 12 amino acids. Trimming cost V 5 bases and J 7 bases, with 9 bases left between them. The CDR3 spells CASSQIQQPQHF. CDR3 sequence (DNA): TGTGCCAGTAGTCAGATCCAGCAGCCCCAGCATTTT.

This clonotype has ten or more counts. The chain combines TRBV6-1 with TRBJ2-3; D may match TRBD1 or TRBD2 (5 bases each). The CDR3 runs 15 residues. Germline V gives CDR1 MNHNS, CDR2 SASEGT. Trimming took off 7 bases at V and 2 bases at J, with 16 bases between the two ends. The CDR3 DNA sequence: TGTGCCAGCAACCCGGGGACCTTTTACACAGATACGCAGTATTTT. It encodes CASNPGTFYTDTQYF.

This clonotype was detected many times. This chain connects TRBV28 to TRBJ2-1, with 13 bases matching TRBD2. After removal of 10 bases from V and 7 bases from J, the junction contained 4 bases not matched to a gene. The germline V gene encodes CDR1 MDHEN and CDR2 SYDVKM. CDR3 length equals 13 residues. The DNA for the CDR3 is TGTGCCACCGGGACTAGCGGGATGAATGAGCAGTTCTTC. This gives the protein CATGTSGMNEQFF.